Below, 27 T cell receptor beta chains from the same sample are listed, as sequenced in a study of blood T cell repertoires in COVID-19. Here immunoSEQ multiplex PCR was the method, and the copy in TCRdb shows in-frame clones only, minus some. The table lists hundreds of thousands of clones, about 85% of them singletons. Specimen: peripheral blood. The source is a man aged 18-30 years with active or convalescent COVID-19.

The CDR3 loop is CASSFGQGNSPLHF. DNA for the CDR3: TGTGCCAGCAGCTTCGGGCAGGGTAATTCACCCCTCCACTTT. The rearrangement uses TRBV7-8 and TRBJ1-6, with a tentative D call TRBD1 (5 bases). V was trimmed by 3 bases and J by 6 bases, leaving 9 bases between them. This CDR3 is built from 14 residues. Germline V gene data show CDR1 as SGHVS and CDR2 as FQNEAQ.

This clone was found once. V and J are TRBV15 and TRBJ1-5, with D maybe TRBD1 (6 bases). Deletions cut 2 bases from V and 1 base from J, with 15 bases between. This CDR3 comprises 17 residues. The germline V gene has CDR1 LNHNV and CDR2 YYDKDF (reference sequence). CDR3 coding DNA: TGTGCCACCAGCAGAAGACAGGCCCTTTGGAGCAATCAGCCCCAGCATTTT. This translates into CATSRRQALWSNQPQHF.

This chain links TRBV29-1 with TRBJ1-1, with 8 bases that match TRBD1. The CDR3 length is 12 residues. The germline gives CDR1 SQVTM, CDR2 ANQGSEA. Losses at the gene ends were 7 bases for V and 6 bases for J; bases not matched to a gene: 7. CDR3 DNA: TGCAGCGGTAGACAGGGGACGGCTGAAGCTTTCTTT. It specifies CSGRQGTAEAFF.

The chain recombines TRBV7-6 with TRBJ2-1, with 12 bases aligning to TRBD2. CDR3 size: 16 residues. Germline V CDR1 and CDR2: SGHVS, FNYEAQ. The V gene end was trimmed by 5 bases and the J gene end by 8 bases; junction bases not matched to a gene: 10. CDR3 sequence: CASSPRTSGNVDEQFF. The CDR3 nucleotides read TGTGCCAGCAGCCCCCGGACTAGCGGGAATGTCGATGAGCAGTTCTTC.

The chain combines TRBV4-1 with TRBJ2-3; 10 nucleotides match TRBD1. CDR3 size: 15 residues. CDR1 is MGHRA, CDR2 YSYEKL, per germline. The junction had 2 bases not matched to a gene; V was cut back by 4 bases and J by 1 base. CDR3 nucleotides: TGCGCCAGCAGCCCCGGACAGGGGGGCACAGATACGCAGTATTTT. Its protein product is CASSPGQGGTDTQYF.

V is TRBV6-1 and J is TRBJ1-2; D unresolved. The CDR3 is 14 amino acids. The germline CDR1 and CDR2 sequences are MNHNS and SASEGT. Trimming took 3 bases from V and 3 from J, leaving 11 bases between them. This CDR3 reads CASSDPGGDYGYTF. The CDR3 bases are TGTGCCAGCAGTGACCCGGGTGGAGACTATGGCTACACCTTC.

This chain connects TRBV5-1 to TRBJ1-5; TRBD1 agrees at 12 bases. The CDR3 spans 15 residues. V shed 0 bases, J shed 7 bases, and the junction held 2 bases outside the gene matches. Germline assignment: CDR1 SGHRS and CDR2 YFSETQ. CDR3 coding DNA: TGCGCCAGCAGCTTGGAGGGGACAGGGGGCCAGCCCCAGCATTTT. It is translated as CASSLEGTGGQPQHF.

The J gene is TRBJ1-1, the V gene TRBV3-1 (or the pseudogene TRBV3-2), with 9 nucleotides matching TRBD1. The CDR3 is made up of 15 amino acids. The trim removed 5 bases at V and 5 bases at J, leaving 9 bases unmatched. Germline V gene lookup returns CDR1 LGHDT and CDR2 YNNKEL (reference sequence). CDR3 bases: TGTGCCAGCAGCTTCGGAACAGGGGGCGGTACTGAAGCTTTCTTT. Amino acids: CASSFGTGGGTEAFF.

The sample holds one count of this clone. The V gene is TRBV27, the J gene TRBJ2-7; D perhaps matches TRBD2 (6 bases). V was trimmed by 2 bases and J by 5 bases, leaving 13 bases between them. This CDR3 region has 14 residues. CDR1 and CDR2 from the germline V gene are MNHEY and SMNVEV (reference sequence). The CDR3 here is CASSLGGKQNEQYF. As DNA, the CDR3 is TGTGCCAGCAGTTTAGGGGGGAAGCAAAACGAGCAGTACTTC.

The rearrangement joins TRBV10-3 to TRBJ2-3; D uncertain. CDR3 length: 17 residues. The V end lost 0 bases, the J end lost 1 base, and 14 bases lay between the germline ends. Germline CDR1 is ENHRY and CDR2 is SYGVKD. The CDR3 DNA sequence: TGTGCCATCAGTGAGTCCGTATATCCCCGGGGCACAGATACGCAGTATTTT. Its protein is CAISESVYPRGTDTQYF.

This chain uses TRBV3-1 (or the pseudogene TRBV3-2) with TRBJ2-2; unclear D gene. The ends were cut back, 1 base at V and 6 bases at J, with 12 bases in the middle. Per the germline V gene, CDR1 is LGHDT and CDR2 is YNNKEL (reference sequence). This CDR3 has 15 residues. The CDR3 sequence is CASSQGQALPGELFF. The CDR3 DNA is TGTGCCAGCAGCCAAGGTCAGGCTCTACCCGGGGAGCTGTTTTTT.

This clone was detected a few times. The rearrangement joins TRBV28 to TRBJ1-2, with TRBD1 matching 7 bases. The CDR3 runs 15 residues. Germline CDR1 is MDHEN and CDR2 is SYDVKM. Germline trimming cut 5 bases from V and 5 bases from J; bases unmatched to any gene: 11. The CDR3 nucleotides read TGTGCCAGCAGTGACCGGGACAGACCCTTATATGGCTACACCTTC. Protein: CASSDRDRPLYGYTF.

The rearrangement joins TRBV5-6 to TRBJ2-7, with 11 nucleotides matching TRBD2. CDR3 length: 16 amino acids. The V segment lost 0 bases and the J segment 3 bases; nucleotides outside the gene matches: 5. Germline CDR1 and CDR2: SGHDT and YYEEEE. CDR3 sequence reads: CASSLGLAGMGYEQYF. The CDR3 DNA is TGTGCCAGCAGCTTGGGACTAGCGGGAATGGGCTACGAGCAGTACTTC.

In its sample, this clone was seen a few times. The chain links TRBV2 to TRBJ2-7, with D perhaps TRBD1 (5 bases). In germline, CDR1 is SNHLY, CDR2 FYNNEI. The CDR3 is made up of 13 amino acids. Trimming stripped 6 bases from V and 2 bases from J, with 11 bases between. The CDR3 loop is CASSARQTYEQYF. Here the CDR3 DNA reads TGTGCCAGCAGCGCCAGACAGACCTACGAGCAGTACTTC.

V is TRBV2 and J is TRBJ1-1; no clear D. V was clipped by 1 base and J by 5 bases, with 11 bases between them. The CDR3 loop spans 14 amino acids. CDR1 and CDR2 from the germline V gene are SNHLY and FYNNEI. CDR3 nucleotide sequence: TGTGCCAGCAGTGAAGAGCCGGGCGGGACTGAAGCTTTCTTT. This translates into CASSEEPGGTEAFF.

The genes are TRBV11-2 and TRBJ2-6; maybe TRBD1 (6 bases). Germline lookup yields CDR1 SGHAT and CDR2 FQNNGV. The CDR3 extends over 16 amino acids. Trimming stripped 0 bases from V and 2 bases from J, with 8 bases between. The CDR3 DNA sequence: TGTGCCAGCAGCTTAGATGCAGGGGCTGGGGCCAACGTCCTGACTTTC. It yields the protein CASSLDAGAGANVLTF.

This sequence joins TRBV7-3 and TRBJ2-5, with 7 bases matching TRBD1. The CDR3 loop spans 13 amino acids. Germline CDR1 and CDR2: SGHTA and FQGTGA. Trimming removed 1 base from V and 7 bases from J; junction bases left unmatched: 3. CDR3 DNA: TGTGCCAGCAGCTTAAGACAGGGCGCGACCCAGTACTTC. Residues: CASSLRQGATQYF.

The chain uses TRBV5-1 and TRBJ1-4; TRBD1 is a possible D gene (5 bases). Trimming cost V 4 bases and J 8 bases, with 18 bases left between them. Germline-derived CDR1 and CDR2 are SGHRS and YFSETQ. The CDR3 runs 15 residues. The CDR3 DNA follows: TGCGCCAGCAGCCCCGGATTCGGGACTCCCGAAAAACTGTTTTTT. It codes for CASSPGFGTPEKLFF.

The gene calls are TRBV7-9 and TRBJ1-2; 11 positions match TRBD1. The trim removed 5 bases at V and 7 bases at J, leaving 9 bases unmatched. Germline V CDR1 and CDR2: SEHNR, FQNEAQ (reference sequence). The CDR3 consists of 15 residues. CDR3 amino acids: CASSTRTGGMSGYTF. The CDR3, as DNA: TGTGCCAGCAGCACGAGGACAGGGGGCATGAGTGGCTACACCTTC.

V and J are TRBV20-1 and TRBJ2-6, with TRBD2 as a possible D gene (5 bases). The V end was cut by 3 bases, the J end by 4 bases, with 13 bases between. Germline V lookup: CDR1 DFQATT, CDR2 SNEGSKA (reference sequence). This CDR3 comprises 15 residues. Here the CDR3 DNA reads TGCAGTGCTAGTCACGGGGTAGCCGGGGCCAACGTCCTGACTTTC. Translating it yields CSASHGVAGANVLTF.

This clone was detected once. The V and J genes are TRBV6-5 and TRBJ1-5; 10 nucleotides line up with TRBD1. V shed 6 bases and J 6 bases; nucleotides not matched to a gene: 5. CDR3 size: 14 residues. Germline CDR1 is MNHEY and CDR2 is SVGAGI. CDR3 sequence (DNA): TGTGCCAGCAGAGAGACAGGGGGCTTTCAGCCCCAGCATTTT. This translates into CASRETGGFQPQHF.

The chain has TRBV7-9 and TRBJ1-5, with 7 bases matching TRBD1. The CDR3 extends over 16 amino acids. V shed 1 base and J 2 bases; nucleotides not matched to a gene: 5. Germline-derived CDR1 and CDR2 are SEHNR and FQNEAQ (reference sequence). The chain's CDR3 is CASSLGDRVRNQPQHF. CDR3 sequence (DNA): TGTGCCAGCAGCTTAGGGGACAGAGTGCGCAATCAGCCCCAGCATTTT.

The chain couples TRBV9 to TRBJ1-1; 7 bases match TRBD1. Germline CDR1 is SGDLS and CDR2 is YYNGEE. This CDR3 comprises 17 residues. V lost 0 bases and J lost 1; bases outside the gene matches: 9. The CDR3 bases are TGTGCCAGCAGCGTAGTAAGGAGAGGGGACAGGAACACTGAAGCTTTCTTT. Translating it yields CASSVVRRGDRNTEAFF.

This clone was detected only a few times. The chain is built from TRBV19 and TRBJ2-1; 16 nucleotides agree with TRBD2. The V gene end was trimmed by 3 bases and the J gene end by 10 bases; junction bases not matched to a gene: 12. The CDR3 runs 18 residues. Germline V gene data show CDR1 as LNHDA and CDR2 as SQIVND (reference sequence). The CDR3 spells CASSIGTSGRAGRQEQFF. In DNA, the CDR3 is TGTGCCAGTAGTATTGGGACTAGCGGGAGGGCCGGTAGGCAAGAGCAGTTCTTC. The whole variable domain, filled in from reference TRBV19 and TRBJ2-1, reads DGGITQSPKYLFRKEGQNVTLSCEQNLNHDAMYWYRQDPGQGLRLIYYSQIVNDFQKGDIAEGYSVSREKKESFPLTVTSAQKNPTAFYLCASSIGTSGRAGRQEQFFGPGTRLTVL.

The J gene is TRBJ2-5, the V gene TRBV2, with D possibly TRBD1 on 6 matching bases. The CDR3 runs 16 residues. CDR1 SNHLY and CDR2 FYNNEI come from the germline V gene. V lost 7 bases to trimming and J lost 5 bases, with 23 bases between them. The CDR3 DNA reads as TGTGCCAGCACCCGCAGGCCCTGGACAGTCTCGGAGACCCAGTACTTC. This codes for CASTRRPWTVSETQYF.

This chain uses TRBV6-6 with TRBJ2-3, with unresolved D. CDR1 MNHNY and CDR2 SVGAGI come from the germline V gene (reference sequence). Trimming cost V 5 bases and J 3 bases, with 9 bases left between them. The CDR3 is 13 residues long. The CDR3 loop is CASSPYSTDTQYF. The CDR3 coding sequence is TGTGCCAGCAGTCCCTATTCGACAGATACGCAGTATTTT.

The chain recombines TRBV7-9 with TRBJ1-1, with TRBD1 identical over 8 bases. Germline loops: CDR1 SEHNR, CDR2 FQNEAQ (reference sequence). J was trimmed by 3 bases and V by 4 bases; bases with no gene match: 10. The CDR3 totals 16 residues. The CDR3 loop reads CASSSEPRGRDTEAFF. In nucleotides, the CDR3 is TGTGCCAGCAGCTCCGAACCCAGGGGGCGAGACACTGAAGCTTTCTTT.